Listed here are 28 T cell receptor beta chains from one sample, sequenced in a study of CD8 T cells in ankylosing spondylitis. MiXCR, run by TCRdb on the 5' RACE reads, gives a single entry per CDR3 protein. The repertoire holds around 150,000 distinct CDR3 sequences, with about a sixth as singletons. Sequencing was done on a sample of blood, either unsorted or a sorted T cell fraction (not recorded which). Receptors originate from a male donor with ankylosing spondylitis or in good health (not recorded which).

This clonotype was recorded many times. The chain carries TRBV27 and TRBJ2-2; 8 bases line up with TRBD2. The J segment lost 6 bases and the V segment lost 4 bases, leaving 4 bases of the junction unmatched. The germline V gene has CDR1 MNHEY and CDR2 SMNVEV (reference sequence). This CDR3 has 14 residues. CDR3 in amino acids: CASSSGRGAGELFF. The CDR3 DNA follows: TGTGCCAGCAGTTCCGGGAGGGGCGCCGGGGAGCTGTTTTTT.

This clonotype was detected ten times or more. J is TRBJ2-4 and V is TRBV20-1; TRBD2 might be the D (5 bases). The CDR3 sequence is 15 residues long. Trimming pared 2 bases from V and 8 bases from J, leaving 19 bases between. CDR1 and CDR2 from the germline V gene are DFQATT and SNEGSKA (reference sequence). DNA for the CDR3: TGCAGTGCTAGATCCCGGACTGGAGTCTTGGACATTCAGTACTTC. Its translation: CSARSRTGVLDIQYF.

This clonotype has more than one count but fewer than ten. V is TRBV28 and J is TRBJ1-5; 8 bases are shared with TRBD1. There are 14 residues in the CDR3. The germline V gene has CDR1 MDHEN and CDR2 SYDVKM. After removal of 6 bases from V and 7 bases from J, the junction contained 8 bases not matched to a gene. For the CDR3, the DNA is TGTGCCAGCAGCCGAAGACAGGGGAACCAGCCCCAGCATTTT. Translating gives CASSRRQGNQPQHF.

This clonotype was counted between two and nine times. The chain employs TRBV2 and TRBJ1-5; D call uncertain. The ends were cut back, 2 bases at V and 6 bases at J, with 14 bases in the middle. Germline V lookup: CDR1 SNHLY, CDR2 FYNNEI. This CDR3 contains 15 residues. CDR3 protein: CASSELAGIGQPQHF. The CDR3, as DNA: TGTGCCAGCAGTGAATTGGCGGGGATCGGTCAGCCCCAGCATTTT.

This clonotype was detected ten times or more. This rearrangement joins TRBV29-1 to TRBJ2-2, with 7 positions matching TRBD1. The ends lost 6 bases at V and 8 bases at J; junction bases unmatched: 12. Germline V gives CDR1 SQVTM, CDR2 ANQGSEA. The length of the CDR3 is 14 residues. This CDR3 is CSVETGIRTGELFF. The CDR3 DNA is TGCAGCGTGGAGACAGGGATTAGGACTGGGGAGCTGTTTTTT.

As to this clonotype: No conserved phenylalanine or tryptophan is present at the end of the CDR3, so a read error is the likely explanation. Because the CDR3's place on the DNA is in doubt, the DNA is left out and the CDR3 is given as listed by TCRdb. The chain couples TRBV6-5 to TRBJ2-7; the table's TRBD1 call for D was not verified on the DNA. The germline V gene has CDR1 MNHEY and CDR2 SVGAGI. The CDR3 sequence runs 11 residues, both termini included. The CDR3 loop is CASSYLKTDRA.

In this sample, this clonotype turned up a few times. CDR3 in DNA: TGCGCCAGCAGCTTTGGACAGGGATCTTTGGGAGCTTTCTTT. This translates into CASSFGQGSLGAFF. The chain carries TRBV5-1 and TRBJ1-1; 8 bases map to TRBD1. The germline CDR1 and CDR2 sequences are SGHRS and YFSETQ. Trimming removed 2 bases from V and 10 bases from J; junction bases left unmatched: 10. The CDR3 is 14 amino acids.

This clonotype occurred many times. The chain has TRBV5-1 and TRBJ1-4; 7 positions agree with TRBD1. The CDR3 sequence is 18 residues long. Germline V lookup: CDR1 SGHRS, CDR2 YFSETQ. Losses at the gene ends were 3 bases for V and 6 bases for J; bases not matched to a gene: 17. The CDR3, as DNA: TGCGCCAGCAGCTCGCCAGACAGGGTTGTCCCCTCGGATGAAAAACTGTTTTTT. This translates into CASSSPDRVVPSDEKLFF.

This clonotype was detected a few times. This sequence joins TRBV5-4 and TRBJ2-1; D may be TRBD1 or TRBD2 (6 bases each). CDR1 and CDR2 from the germline V gene are SGHNT and YYREEE (reference sequence). Trimming left V 4 bases short and J 2 bases short, with 16 bases between. There are 16 residues in the CDR3. CDR3 sequence: CASSIGTRGAYNEQFF. CDR3 nucleotides: TGTGCCAGCAGCATCGGAACTAGGGGGGCCTACAATGAGCAGTTCTTC.

The rearrangement joins TRBV5-6 to TRBJ2-3; D is perhaps TRBD1 or TRBD2 (5 bases each). Germline V gene data show CDR1 as SGHDT and CDR2 as YYEEEE. V shed 4 bases and J shed 3 bases, with 15 bases lying between them. CDR3 length: 15 residues. CDR3 amino acids: CASSGRDGGTDTQYF. CDR3 in DNA: TGTGCCAGCAGCGGACGGGACGGAGGAACAGATACGCAGTATTTT.

Ten or more counts support this clonotype. The gene calls are TRBV2 and TRBJ1-5, with 12 bases lining up with TRBD1. The germline gives CDR1 SNHLY, CDR2 FYNNEI. Germline trimming cut 5 bases from V and 7 bases from J; bases unmatched to any gene: 15. The CDR3 is made up of 18 amino acids. The CDR3 here is CASSLMGGQGAFNQPQHF. The CDR3 bases are TGTGCCAGCAGTTTAATGGGGGGACAGGGGGCCTTTAACCAGCCCCAGCATTTT.

This clonotype was picked up a small number of times. The rearrangement joins TRBV5-4 to TRBJ1-2, with 9 bases matching TRBD1. V lost 3 bases to trimming and J lost 10 bases; unmatched junction nucleotides: 13. CDR1 and CDR2 (germline): SGHNT, YYREEE (reference sequence). This CDR3 contains 15 residues. Here the CDR3 reads CASSYGTGQSKDYTF. The CDR3 DNA is TGTGCCAGCAGCTACGGGACAGGGCAGTCTAAGGACTACACCTTC.

In this sample, this clonotype turned up a few times. The V call is TRBV12-3 or TRBV12-4, the J call TRBJ2-2, with 9 positions matching TRBD1. The CDR3 runs to 14 residues. The V gene end was trimmed by 6 bases and the J gene end by 7 bases; junction bases not matched to a gene: 6. For the CDR3, the DNA is TGTGCCAGCAGCCTGGGACAGGGTGTCGGGGAGCTGTTTTTT. Its protein product is CASSLGQGVGELFF.

Ten or more counts support this clonotype. This rearrangement joins TRBV20-1 to TRBJ2-3, with D perhaps TRBD2 (5 bases). The germline V gene encodes CDR1 DFQATT and CDR2 SNEGSKA (reference sequence). The CDR3 runs to 12 residues. V was clipped by 4 bases and J by 3 bases, with 8 bases between them. The DNA for the CDR3 is TGCAGTGCTATTGGGAGAACAGATACGCAGTATTTT. Amino acid sequence: CSAIGRTDTQYF.

Points on this clonotype: This clone may be a read error of a much larger clone one base away. The gene calls are TRBV20-1 and TRBJ1-1, with a tentative D call TRBD1 (5 bases). In germline, CDR1 is DFQATT, CDR2 SNEGSKA (reference sequence). The V end was cut by 5 bases, the J end by 10 bases, with 20 bases between. The CDR3 runs 13 residues. The CDR3 is CSAESGTTGLAFF. The CDR3 DNA reads as TGCAGTGCTGAATCCGGGACCACCGGTCTAGCTTTCTTT.

In this sample, this clonotype turned up many times. The rearrangement joins TRBV5-1 to TRBJ2-7; 8 nucleotides match TRBD2. CDR1 and CDR2 from the germline V gene are SGHRS and YFSETQ. Losses at the gene ends were 0 bases for V and 1 base for J; bases not matched to a gene: 3. The CDR3 has 15 amino acids. CDR3: CASSLDTSGSYEQYF. CDR3 coding DNA: TGCGCCAGCAGCTTGGATACTAGCGGTTCCTACGAGCAGTACTTC.

In this sample, this clonotype turned up many times. DNA of the CDR3: TGTGCCAGCAGCCGACCCAACAGGGCCATGAACACTGAAGCTTTCTTT. Translated: CASSRPNRAMNTEAFF. The genes are TRBV6-1 and TRBJ1-1, with D maybe TRBD1 (6 bases). Germline CDR1 and CDR2: MNHNS and SASEGT. This CDR3 contains 16 residues. The V and J ends lost 6 bases and 0 bases respectively, with 17 bases between them.

This clonotype appeared a few times. This rearrangement joins TRBV6-1 to TRBJ2-1; perhaps TRBD2 as D (5 bases). Germline CDR1 reads MNHNS; CDR2 reads SASEGT. This CDR3 region has 17 residues. The V end lost 6 bases, the J end lost 2 bases, and 20 bases lay between the germline ends. The CDR3 is CASSRGRVAGAYNEQFF. The CDR3 DNA reads TGTGCCAGCAGCCGAGGCCGAGTAGCCGGGGCCTACAATGAGCAGTTCTTC.

The chain recombines TRBV21-1 with TRBJ2-1; no DNA check was done on the table's D call, TRBD1. TRBV21-1 is flagged as a pseudogene. The CDR3 is 17 amino acids. CDR3 residues: CASSKESGRKIYNEQFF. CDR3 DNA sequence: TGTGCCAGCAGCAAAGAGTCTGGGCGGAAGATCTACAATGAGCAGTTCTTC.

This clonotype was seen many times. The genes are TRBV27 and TRBJ2-1; either TRBD1 or TRBD2 may supply D (6 bases each). Germline CDR1 is MNHEY and CDR2 is SMNVEV (reference sequence). The CDR3 runs 15 residues. Trimming took 2 bases from V and 8 from J, leaving 16 bases between them. The CDR3, as DNA: TGTGCCAGCAGTTTAAGGGGGGCTTTACAATATGAGCAGTTCTTC. Protein sequence: CASSLRGALQYEQFF.

This clonotype has a count of ten or more. The rearrangement uses TRBV5-1 and TRBJ2-5; maybe TRBD2 (6 bases). Trimming stripped 4 bases from V and 3 bases from J, with 16 bases between. From germline, CDR1 is SGHRS and CDR2 YFSETQ. The CDR3 sequence is 15 residues long. In DNA form, the CDR3 reads TGCGCCAGCAGCCCCTTTTTGGAGCGGGAAGAGACCCAGTACTTC. Protein: CASSPFLEREETQYF.

Ten or more counts support this clonotype. The chain is built from TRBV5-5 and TRBJ2-3; D perhaps matches TRBD2 (5 bases). The germline V gene has CDR1 SGHKS and CDR2 YYEKEE (reference sequence). The CDR3 spans 15 residues. V was trimmed by 4 bases and J by 2 bases, leaving 14 bases between them. In DNA, the CDR3 is TGTGCCAGCAGCCGCGCCAGAGGGTTCACAGATACGCAGTATTTT. This codes for CASSRARGFTDTQYF.

The chain is built from TRBV7-3 and TRBJ2-1; 12 bases align to TRBD2. The trim removed 5 bases at V and 7 bases at J, leaving 3 bases unmatched. The CDR3 runs 14 residues. CDR1 is SGHTA and CDR2 is FQGTGA in the germline V gene. CDR3 coding DNA: TGTGCCAGCAGCAAGACTAGCGGGGGTAATGAGCAGTTCTTC. Its translation: CASSKTSGGNEQFF.

Many counts were recorded for this clonotype. The chain uses TRBV5-6 and TRBJ1-5; D gene uncertain. In germline, CDR1 is SGHDT, CDR2 YYEEEE. The V end was cut by 10 bases, the J end by 0 bases, with 17 bases between. The CDR3 is made up of 15 amino acids. The CDR3 region is CAEGRKRYSNQPQHF. DNA of the CDR3: TGTGCCGAGGGCAGGAAACGTTATAGCAATCAGCCCCAGCATTTT.

In this sample, this clonotype turned up a few times. The chain is built from TRBV28 and TRBJ2-3, with 7 bases matching TRBD2. The CDR3 consists of 18 residues. From germline, CDR1 is MDHEN and CDR2 SYDVKM. V dropped 7 bases and J dropped 2; count of bases not matched to a gene: 18. DNA for the CDR3: TGTGCCAGCACCCTTAAGGGAAGGACTAGACCCTCCACAGATACGCAGTATTTT. As protein: CASTLKGRTRPSTDTQYF.

This clonotype was counted many times. The J gene is TRBJ2-1, the V gene TRBV24-1; D perhaps matches TRBD1 (6 bases). The ends were cut back, 3 bases at V and 0 bases at J, with 11 bases in the middle. CDR3 length equals 16 residues. The germline gives CDR1 KGHDR, CDR2 SFDVKD. The CDR3: CATSDMDSNSYNEQFF. The DNA for the CDR3 is TGTGCCACCAGTGATATGGACAGTAACTCCTACAATGAGCAGTTCTTC.

This chain links TRBV3-1 with TRBJ2-2; D possibly corresponds to TRBD2 (5 bases). The germline gives CDR1 LGHDT, CDR2 YNNKEL (reference sequence). Between the trimmed V and J ends, which lost 2 bases and 5 bases, there was a span of 12 bases. There are 15 residues in the CDR3. Here the CDR3 reads CASSQPDWKTGELFF. DNA for the CDR3: TGTGCCAGCAGCCAACCGGACTGGAAGACCGGGGAGCTGTTTTTT.

This clonotype was picked up a small number of times. Here the CDR3 DNA reads TGTGCCAGCAGCCGCAGCCTCTCTAATGAAAAACTGTTTTTT. It codes for CASSRSLSNEKLFF. The chain carries TRBV11-2 and TRBJ1-4, with D unclear. This CDR3 spans 14 amino acids. Germline-derived CDR1 and CDR2 are SGHAT and FQNNGV. V lost 5 bases and J lost 3, with 10 bases in between.